The 11 T cell receptor beta chains listed next were all sequenced from one sample in a study of radiation and T cells in renal cell carcinoma. Time point of the sample: blood 2 weeks post-SBRT. Treatment of the sample: 15 Gy SBRT to primary tumor, nephrectomy 4 weeks later. Libraries were prepared by immunoSEQ multiplex PCR; TCRdb keeps only in-frame clonotypes and omits some of them. The sample contains tens of thousands of clones, roughly 80% of which appear only once. The sample in question was blood, obtained from a patient whose treatment included radiotherapy and nephrectomy. The receptors shown here come from a man aged 60 to 69 with renal cell carcinoma.

The chain is built from TRBV7-2 and TRBJ1-2, with D possibly TRBD1 on 5 matching bases. The CDR3 loop spans 15 amino acids. Germline V CDR1 and CDR2: SGHTA, FQGNSA. The V gene lost 5 bases and the J gene lost 2 bases, with 15 bases spanning the gap. The CDR3: CASSPSGTENYGYTF. The CDR3, as DNA: TGTGCCAGCAGCCCCTCCGGGACCGAGAACTATGGCTACACCTTC.

The chain has TRBV4-1 and TRBJ1-6; D not certain. The CDR3 covers 15 residues. V shed 0 bases and J shed 7 bases, with 10 bases lying between them. Per germline, CDR1 MGHRA and CDR2 YSYEKL. CDR3 loop: CASSQDLGRNSPLHF. The CDR3 region has the DNA TGCGCCAGCAGCCAAGATCTCGGACGGAATTCACCCCTCCACTTT.

The rearrangement links TRBV11-2 to TRBJ1-4; D uncertain. Trimming pared 5 bases from V and 0 bases from J, leaving 13 bases between. Germline V gene lookup returns CDR1 SGHAT and CDR2 FQNNGV. The CDR3 runs 16 residues. The CDR3 spells CASSLYYSATNEKLFF. The CDR3, as DNA: TGTGCCAGCAGCCTATACTACAGTGCAACTAATGAAAAACTGTTTTTT.

CDR3 coding DNA: TGTGCCAGCTCACCCACGGACAGCGGGGACACTGAAGCTTTCTTT. Translated, it gives CASSPTDSGDTEAFF. The chain joins TRBV18 to TRBJ1-1, with TRBD1 as a possible D gene (6 bases). CDR1 is KGHSH and CDR2 is LQKENI in the germline V gene. V lost 3 bases and J lost 3, with 14 bases in between. There are 15 residues in the CDR3.

The chain employs TRBV7-9 and TRBJ1-2, with D maybe TRBD1 (6 bases). CDR1 and CDR2 from the germline V gene are SEHNR and FQNEAQ (reference sequence). V lost 5 bases, J lost 12 bases, and 16 bases lay in between. The length of the CDR3 is 12 residues. The CDR3 sequence is CASSPQGTRHTF. The CDR3 nucleotides are TGTGCCAGCAGCCCCCAAGGGACACGGCACACCTTC.

CDR3 DNA: TGCGCCAGCGGGGGACAGGGGTCCACTGAAGCTTTCTTT. Its protein product is CASGGQGSTEAFF. The V and J genes are TRBV10-2 and TRBJ1-1; 10 nucleotides agree with TRBD1. The CDR3 has 13 amino acids. Looked up from germline, CDR1 is WSHSY and CDR2 is SAAADI. The V gene end was trimmed by 8 bases and the J gene end by 4 bases; junction bases not matched to a gene: 4.

This chain connects TRBV7-2 to TRBJ1-2, with a weak D call TRBD1 (5 bases). The germline V gene has CDR1 SGHTA and CDR2 FQGNSA. CDR3 length equals 14 residues. V was cut by 7 bases and J by 4 bases, with 16 bases left in between. The CDR3 region has the DNA TGTGCCAGCACCACAGGCCGGGGAGGCTATGGCTACACCTTC. Its translation is CASTTGRGGYGYTF. Supplemented by reference TRBV7-2 and TRBJ1-2, the full variable domain reads GAGVSQSPSNKVTEKGKDVELRCDPISGHTALYWYRQSLGQGLEFLIYFQGNSAPDKSGLPSDRFSAERTGGSVSTLTIQRTQQEDSAVYLCASTTGRGGYGYTFGSGTRLTVV.

The rearrangement joins TRBV6-1 to TRBJ1-4; 7 bases align to TRBD1. CDR3 length equals 15 residues. The trim removed 6 bases at V and 5 bases at J, leaving 9 bases unmatched. Germline assignment: CDR1 MNHNS and CDR2 SASEGT. CDR3 loop: CASRLATGANEKLFF. In DNA form, the CDR3 reads TGTGCCAGCAGATTAGCAACAGGGGCGAATGAAAAACTGTTTTTT.

The chain joins TRBV5-1 to TRBJ2-1; D may be TRBD2 (7 bases). Germline V lookup: CDR1 SGHRS, CDR2 YFSETQ. V lost 0 bases and J lost 7, with 14 bases in between. The CDR3 length is 15 residues. The CDR3 DNA follows: TGCGCCAGCAGCTTGGGACTAGCAGGGGCGAATGAGCAGTTCTTC. Protein sequence: CASSLGLAGANEQFF.

This clone was found once. The chain employs TRBV15 and TRBJ2-5; 9 positions match TRBD1. This CDR3 contains 16 residues. Germline CDR1 LNHNV, CDR2 YYDKDF (reference sequence). V dropped 4 bases and J dropped 5; count of bases not matched to a gene: 11. The CDR3 sequence is CATSTTHRGLEETQYF. CDR3 DNA: TGTGCCACCAGCACTACACACAGGGGGCTTGAGGAGACCCAGTACTTC.

This clone was observed a single time. CDR3 sequence reads: CASSTRDSYYEQYF. The CDR3 DNA is TGTGCCAGCAGCACCCGGGACAGCTACTACGAGCAGTACTTC. V and J are TRBV7-2 and TRBJ2-7, with TRBD1 matching over 7 bases. The V gene's germline CDR1 is SGHTA and CDR2 FQGNSA. This CDR3 region has 14 residues. V trimming: 5 bases; J trimming: 3 bases; junction bases outside the gene matches: 7.